These 10 T cell receptor beta chains were all obtained from the same sample, sequenced in a study of Ad26.COV2.S vaccination and SARS-CoV-2 variants. Treatment noted: approximately 18 received Ad26.COV2.S at low or high dose, single or two shots; several received placebo; per-sample allocation not given. Specimen acquisition occurred on day 63 following the initial vaccine or placebo injection. Measured with immunoSEQ multiplex PCR; TCRdb has only the in-frame clones, and not every one. The sample records about 500,000 clones, 70% to 90% being singletons. This material consisted of peripheral blood, taken in a trial of Ad26.COV2.S vaccine versus placebo. These receptor sequences come from a person between 18 and 59 years old who received the Ad26.COV2.S COVID-19 vaccine or a placebo.

V usage is TRBV5-4 and J usage is TRBJ1-2, with D unresolved. Germline CDR1 SGHNT, CDR2 YYREEE (reference sequence). The CDR3 runs 12 residues. V was pared by 9 bases and J by 5 bases, with 14 bases between. The CDR3 reads CATGIPRYGYTF. The CDR3 DNA sequence: TGTGCCACGGGGATCCCAAGGTATGGCTACACCTTC.

V usage is TRBV12-3 or TRBV12-4 and J usage is TRBJ2-3, with D perhaps given as TRBD1 or TRBD2 (5 bases each). The CDR3 covers 12 residues. V lost 6 bases and J lost 7, with 11 bases in between. CDR3 residues: CASSRDGYTQYF. The CDR3 nucleotides are TGTGCCAGCAGCCGGGACGGTTATACGCAGTATTTT.

The chain links TRBV30 to TRBJ1-2, with 12 bases lining up with TRBD1. Germline assignment: CDR1 GTSNPN and CDR2 SVGIG (reference sequence). This CDR3 contains 16 residues. The trim removed 2 bases at V and 4 bases at J, leaving 8 bases unmatched. The CDR3, as DNA: TGTGCCTGGAGTATCAGTGGGACAGGGGGCCGCTATGGCTACACCTTC. Its protein is CAWSISGTGGRYGYTF. Full variable domain (rest looked up from reference TRBV30 and TRBJ1-2): SQTIHQWPATLVQPVGSPLSLECTVEGTSNPNLYWYRQAAGRGLQLLFYSVGIGQISSEVPQNLSASRPQDRQFILSSKKLLLSDSGFYLCAWSISGTGGRYGYTFGSGTRLTVV.

This clone came up once. The rearrangement links TRBV5-1 to TRBJ2-5; D is possibly TRBD1 (6 bases). Germline CDR1 is SGHRS and CDR2 is YFSETQ. V lost 0 bases to trimming and J lost 2 bases, with 11 bases between them. CDR3 length: 15 amino acids. This CDR3 is CASSLGGQTQETQYF. The DNA for the CDR3 is TGCGCCAGCAGCTTGGGTGGACAGACACAAGAGACCCAGTACTTC.

The J gene is TRBJ1-1, the V gene TRBV2; D gene uncertain. The CDR3 runs to 13 residues. V lost 7 bases to trimming and J lost 2 bases, with 11 bases between them. Germline-derived CDR1 and CDR2 are SNHLY and FYNNEI. CDR3 DNA sequence: TGTGCCAGCACCACGAATCTAAACACTGAAGCTTTCTTT. It codes for CASTTNLNTEAFF. The entire variable domain, with the rest obtained from reference TRBV2 and TRBJ1-1, is as follows: EPEVTQTPSHQVTQMGQEVILRCVPISNHLYFYWYRQILGQKVEFLVSFYNNEISEKSEIFDDQFSVERPDGSNFTLKIRSTKLEDSAMYFCASTTNLNTEAFFGQGTRLTVV.

The chain recombines TRBV11-2 with TRBJ2-2; D unclear. In germline, CDR1 is SGHAT, CDR2 FQNNGV. The germline V and J ends were trimmed by 5 bases and 3 bases, with 22 bases remaining between them. CDR3 length equals 18 residues. The CDR3 DNA sequence: TGTGCCAGCAGCCCTCCCCCCACAGCTTGGATTTACACCGGGGAGCTGTTTTTT. It translates to CASSPPPTAWIYTGELFF.

The chain couples TRBV30 to TRBJ2-2; D possibly corresponds to TRBD2 (7 bases). This CDR3 contains 18 residues. V was trimmed by 5 bases and J by 3 bases, leaving 25 bases between them. Looked up from germline, CDR1 is GTSNPN and CDR2 is SVGIG (reference sequence). DNA of the CDR3: TGTGCCTGGGACCCTCGTCCAGGGGCGGGAGCGTACACCGGGGAGCTGTTTTTT. It yields the protein CAWDPRPGAGAYTGELFF.

The gene calls are TRBV28 and TRBJ1-5, with D unresolved. CDR1 is MDHEN, CDR2 SYDVKM, per germline. This CDR3 contains 16 residues. Trimming left V 2 bases short and J 5 bases short, with 16 bases between. CDR3 sequence reads: CASSLLLIGRDQPQHF. The CDR3 region has the DNA TGTGCCAGCAGTTTACTTCTTATCGGGAGGGATCAGCCCCAGCATTTT.

The rearrangement joins TRBV7-2 to TRBJ1-3, with D unclear. Germline CDR1 is SGHTA and CDR2 is FQGNSA. Trimming removed 3 bases from V and 4 bases from J, with 13 bases in between. This CDR3 is built from 15 residues. CDR3 bases: TGTGCCAGCAGCTTGGCCGTGCTCTCCGGAAACACCATATATTTT. Translated: CASSLAVLSGNTIYF.

The chain links TRBV9 to TRBJ2-5, with 7 positions matching TRBD1. Germline lookup yields CDR1 SGDLS and CDR2 YYNGEE. The J segment lost 10 bases and the V segment lost 0 bases, leaving 6 bases of the junction unmatched. This CDR3 region has 13 residues. CDR3 sequence: CASSVGDRDNQYF. The DNA of the CDR3 is TGTGCCAGCAGCGTAGGAGACAGGGATAACCAGTACTTC.